This T cell receptor (beta chain) was recorded in a study of breast tumors, draining lymph nodes, adjacent tissues. Overall study results and limits: Findings are consistent with lymph node origin and intratumoral expansion of most tumor T cells. Compared with lymph nodes, tumors were less diverse; compared with nontumor tissue, more. That most tumor T cells come from lymph nodes remained unproven.

With regard to this clonotype: Its specificity is not known.

Samples came from axillary lymph nodes draining the breast cancer. MiXCR, run by TCRdb on the multiplex PCR reads, gives a single entry per CDR3 protein. The repertoire holds about 140,000 distinct CDR3 sequences, with less than 35% as singletons. In germline, CDR1 is SQVTM, CDR2 ANQGSEA. Trimming shortened V by 2 bases and J by 4 bases, and 14 bases separated the two germline ends. The CDR3 is 14 amino acids. Sequences were obtained from axillary lymph node tissue. The receptor comes from a female donor with breast cancer. Some clones in this sample may be carry-over from other donors' samples. The rearrangement uses TRBV29-1 and TRBJ2-5; D remains ambiguous. The CDR3 here is CSVERPGGVETQYF. For the CDR3, the DNA is TGCAGCGTTGAACGGCCGGGTGGGGTAGAGACCCAGTACTTC.